Listed below are T cell receptor beta chains from one sample, sequenced in a study of T cell changes during pregnancy in multiple sclerosis. This table comes from immunoSEQ multiplex PCR, and its TCRdb copy is limited to in-frame clones, with some not included. This sample has approximately 37,000 clones, with about 93% found just once. The sequences come from CD4+ T cells from peripheral blood mononuclear cells, collected in the third trimester of pregnancy. The receptors were sampled from a female donor in good health, enrolled as a control in a pregnancy study. Both conserved end residues are part of each CDR3. Each record gives: D gene, J gene, clone size, V gene, CDR3 DNA, CDR3 protein. D genes are given only for firm matches. Some rows mark clone size as missing; the rest say once, few, many or name a class of expanded clone.

NA	TRBJ1-2	NA	TRBV5-1	TGCGCCAGCAGCCGGGATGAGGGCTACACCTTC	CASSRDEGYTF
TRBD2	TRBJ2-7	NA	TRBV5-4	TGTGCCAGCAGAAAAGAACTAGCGGGAGTCGAGCAGTACTTC	CASRKELAGVEQYF
TRBD2	TRBJ2-5	NA	TRBV28	TGTGCCAGCGAGAGCGGGGGGGCGGGAGAGACCCAGTACTTC	CASESGGAGETQYF
TRBD1	TRBJ2-7	NA	TRBV7-9	TGTGCCAGCAGCTTAGGACAGGGCGGGTACGAGCAGTACTTC	CASSLGQGGYEQYF
NA	TRBJ2-7	once	TRBV29-1	TGCAGCGTGCTCAGGGACTACGAGCAGTACTTC	CSVLRDYEQYF
TRBD1	TRBJ1-2	NA	TRBV7-9	TGTGCCAGCAGCTTAGGCCGGACAGGGGGCGAGGGGGATGGCTACACCTTC	CASSLGRTGGEGDGYTF
NA	TRBJ2-2	once	TRBV19	TGTGCCAGTAGTATAAGCGGCATGGGGACCGGGGAGCTGTTTTTT	CASSISGMGTGELFF
TRBD2	TRBJ2-3	NA	TRBV5-1	TGCGCCAGCAGCTTCGCGGCTAGCGGGAGGTACACAGATACGCAGTATTTT	CASSFAASGRYTDTQYF
TRBD2	TRBJ2-7	NA	TRBV28	TGTGCCAGTACTATACTAGCGGGAGACTACGAGCAGTACTTC	CASTILAGDYEQYF
TRBD1	TRBJ1-2	NA	TRBV19	TGTGCCAGTAGTAATCCGGGACAGGGGTCCTATGGCTACACCTTC	CASSNPGQGSYGYTF
NA	TRBJ2-4	NA	TRBV20-1	TGCAGTGCTAGGGGACTTACCAATCAGTACTTC	CSARGLTNQYF
TRBD1	TRBJ1-5	NA	TRBV5-5	TGTGCCAGCAGCCTGACAGGGGTGGATCAGCCCCAGCATTTT	CASSLTGVDQPQHF
NA	TRBJ2-7	once	TRBV15	TGTGCCACCAGCAGCTGGAGGAGGGAGCCACTCACCTCCTACGAGCAGTACTTC	CATSSWRREPLTSYEQYF
NA	TRBJ1-1	NA	TRBV7-3	TGTGCCAGGATACCAAACCAAAGCGGGAACACTGAAGCTTTCTTT	CARIPNQSGNTEAFF
TRBD1	TRBJ1-2	NA	TRBV29-1	TGCAGCGGCGGGGGACAGGGAGGGCACGGCTACACCTTC	CSGGGQGGHGYTF
NA	TRBJ1-2	NA	TRBV6-5	TGTGCCAGCAGTTACTCACGTGCACTCAACTATGGCTACACCTTC	CASSYSRALNYGYTF
TRBD1	TRBJ2-2	NA	TRBV5-6	TGTGCCAGCAGCATCGGACAGGTCAGAAGCGGGGAGCTGTTTTTT	CASSIGQVRSGELFF
NA	TRBJ1-4	NA	TRBV11-2	TGTGCCAGCAGCTTTAGGAGTCGGAGATATGGGGAAAAACTGTTTTTT	CASSFRSRRYGEKLFF
NA	TRBJ2-7	NA	TRBV30	TGTGCCTGTCCCAGGGGCACCTACGAGCAGTACTTC	CACPRGTYEQYF
NA	TRBJ2-7	once	TRBV6-1	TGTGCCAGCACCACAGGGAGCCCCTACGAGCAGTACTTC	CASTTGSPYEQYF
NA	TRBJ1-5	NA	TRBV6-4	TGTGCCAGCAGTGACTCGCCAGGGCCCTTCTTGGATCAGCCCCAGCATTTT	CASSDSPGPFLDQPQHF
TRBD1	TRBJ1-3	NA	TRBV5-8	TGTGCCAGCAGCTTGGGAACAGGGGATGGAAACACCATATATTTT	CASSLGTGDGNTIYF